Each of the 21 T cell receptor beta chains below was sequenced from the same sample in a study of lymphopenia after photon versus proton radiotherapy. Clones were sequenced by immunoSEQ multiplex PCR, and TCRdb holds only the in-frame ones, with some missing. Of 89,000 or so clones listed, approximately 82% are singletons. The sequenced sample was peripheral blood, obtained from a patient treated with proton-based radiotherapy. These receptors came from a man aged 60 to 75 with pancreatic cancer.

The V and J genes are TRBV11-3 and TRBJ2-3; TRBD2 matches 15 bases. This CDR3 is 18 amino acids long. Germline lookup yields CDR1 SGHNT and CDR2 YENEEA. V dropped 5 bases and J dropped 2; count of bases not matched to a gene: 8. The CDR3 here is CASSQTGLAGGSTDTQYF. The DNA of the CDR3 is TGTGCCAGCAGCCAAACGGGACTAGCGGGAGGATCCACAGATACGCAGTATTTT.

The chain has TRBV7-2 and TRBJ2-3; D not resolved. V lost 1 base and J lost 4, with 12 bases in between. The CDR3 has 15 residues. Germline CDR1 SGHTA, CDR2 FQGNSA. CDR3 in DNA: TGTGCCAGCAGCTTAGGTGTGGGTGGTGCAGATACGCAGTATTTT. Its protein product is CASSLGVGGADTQYF.

The CDR3 reads CASSPDLPSYNEQFF. The CDR3 nucleotides read TGCGCCAGCAGCCCGGACTTGCCATCCTACAATGAGCAGTTCTTC. The chain links TRBV5-1 to TRBJ2-1; D might be TRBD2 (5 bases). Germline values: CDR1 SGHRS, CDR2 YFSETQ. The V and J ends lost 4 bases and 1 base respectively, with 12 bases between them. This CDR3 has 15 residues.

The chain uses TRBV5-1 and TRBJ2-5; 7 nucleotides line up with TRBD1. Germline V gene lookup returns CDR1 SGHRS and CDR2 YFSETQ. CDR3 length: 14 amino acids. The trim removed 0 bases at V and 9 bases at J, leaving 8 bases unmatched. CDR3 in DNA: TGCGCCAGCAGCTTGGGCCAGGGGGTGTGGGCCCAGTACTTC. It yields the protein CASSLGQGVWAQYF.

The gene calls are TRBV11-3 and TRBJ2-3; D gene uncertain. CDR1 and CDR2 from the germline V gene are SGHNT and YENEEA. The CDR3 loop spans 12 amino acids. Between the trimmed V and J ends, which lost 5 bases and 2 bases, there was a span of 5 bases. In DNA form, the CDR3 reads TGTGCCAGCAGCCCCAACACAGATACGCAGTATTTT. It codes for CASSPNTDTQYF. Full variable domain (outside the CDR3, taken from reference TRBV11-3 and TRBJ2-3): EAGVVQSPRYKIIEKKQPVAFWCNPISGHNTLYWYLQNLGQGPELLIRYENEEAVDDSQLPKDRFSAERLKGVDSTLKIQPAELGDSAVYLCASSPNTDTQYFGPGTRLTVL.

The V and J genes are TRBV28 and TRBJ1-4; weak D call: TRBD1 (6 bases). Trimming pared 6 bases from V and 4 bases from J, leaving 18 bases between. CDR3 length: 16 amino acids. CDR1 MDHEN and CDR2 SYDVKM come from the germline V gene. Here the CDR3 reads CASSFSTGPLNEKLFF. The DNA of the CDR3 is TGTGCCAGCAGCTTCTCCACAGGGCCCCTTAATGAAAAACTGTTTTTT.

This chain connects TRBV6-6 to TRBJ1-2; 7 bases are a match to TRBD1. This CDR3 is 14 amino acids long. Trimming at V came to 0 bases and at J to 6 bases, leaving 4 bases not matched to a gene. The germline gives CDR1 MNHNY, CDR2 SVGAGI (reference sequence). The CDR3 is CASSYSGQANGYTF. CDR3 bases: TGTGCCAGCAGTTACTCCGGACAGGCCAATGGCTACACCTTC.

This rearrangement joins TRBV28 to TRBJ1-2; the match to TRBD1 covers 7 bases. V dropped 2 bases and J dropped 6; count of bases not matched to a gene: 15. The CDR3 has 17 residues. Germline V gives CDR1 MDHEN, CDR2 SYDVKM. The CDR3 reads CASSLRGQEGRRHGYTF. The DNA for the CDR3 is TGTGCCAGCAGTTTAAGAGGACAGGAAGGGCGCCGGCATGGCTACACCTTC.

V usage is TRBV28 and J usage is TRBJ1-2; weak D call: TRBD1 (5 bases). The V gene lost 3 bases and the J gene lost 1 base, with 9 bases spanning the gap. The CDR3 extends over 14 amino acids. CDR1 MDHEN and CDR2 SYDVKM come from the germline V gene. This chain's CDR3 is CASSFGTLNYGYTF. CDR3 nucleotide sequence: TGTGCCAGCAGTTTCGGGACCCTTAACTATGGCTACACCTTC.

The genes are TRBV30 and TRBJ2-7, with 9 bases that match TRBD1. J lost 3 bases, V lost 3 bases, and 6 bases had no gene match. The CDR3 is 14 amino acids. Germline loops: CDR1 GTSNPN, CDR2 SVGIG (reference sequence). In DNA form, the CDR3 reads TGTGCCTGGAGGGGGACAGGGTTTAGCTACGAGCAGTACTTC. Its translation is CAWRGTGFSYEQYF.

The V and J genes are TRBV5-1 and TRBJ2-3; 8 nucleotides align to TRBD2. Germline loops: CDR1 SGHRS, CDR2 YFSETQ. The ends lost 5 bases at V and 0 bases at J; junction bases unmatched: 5. This CDR3 is 15 amino acids long. The CDR3 region has the DNA TGCGCCAGCAGGTCTACTAGCGGCAGCACAGATACGCAGTATTTT. Protein: CASRSTSGSTDTQYF.

The chain joins TRBV2 to TRBJ1-2, with 7 bases identical to TRBD1. CDR1 SNHLY and CDR2 FYNNEI come from the germline V gene. V shed 6 bases and J 8 bases; nucleotides not matched to a gene: 9. This CDR3 comprises 13 residues. CDR3 in amino acids: CASSPDREVGYTF. In DNA, the CDR3 is TGTGCCAGCAGCCCAGACAGGGAGGTAGGCTACACCTTC.

This clone occurred a few times. For the CDR3, the DNA is TGTGCCAGCAGCCCCTTAACAAGGTTGGACGAGCAGTACTTC. Protein product: CASSPLTRLDEQYF. This chain joins TRBV5-5 and TRBJ2-7; no clear D. The V end lost 4 bases, the J end lost 5 bases, and 16 bases lay between the germline ends. The CDR3 length is 14 residues. Per germline, CDR1 SGHKS and CDR2 YYEKEE (reference sequence).

V gene TRBV14 combines with J gene TRBJ2-3; D remains ambiguous. The ends were cut back, 4 bases at V and 4 bases at J, with 12 bases in the middle. The V gene's germline CDR1 is SGHDN and CDR2 FVKESK. This CDR3 contains 14 residues. The CDR3 loop is CASSRVFIADTQYF. CDR3 nucleotides: TGTGCCAGCAGCCGGGTTTTTATTGCAGATACGCAGTATTTT.

The CDR3 sequence is CAWSPGLAGNNEQFF. The CDR3 region has the DNA TGTGCCTGGAGTCCGGGACTAGCGGGAAACAATGAGCAGTTCTTC. The gene calls are TRBV30 and TRBJ2-1, with 13 bases lining up with TRBD2. V dropped 2 bases and J dropped 5; count of bases not matched to a gene: 3. The CDR3 contains 15 residues. Germline values: CDR1 GTSNPN, CDR2 SVGIG (reference sequence).

The chain joins TRBV5-6 to TRBJ2-7; 7 nucleotides agree with TRBD2. Germline V lookup: CDR1 SGHDT, CDR2 YYEEEE. V lost 4 bases to trimming and J lost 2 bases; unmatched junction nucleotides: 9. The CDR3 loop spans 15 amino acids. The CDR3 region is CASSPTSGKAYEQYF. In DNA form, the CDR3 reads TGTGCCAGCAGCCCCACCAGCGGGAAGGCCTACGAGCAGTACTTC.

V gene TRBV5-8 combines with J gene TRBJ2-2; D is possibly TRBD2 (5 bases). CDR3 size: 15 residues. Trimming shortened V by 0 bases and J by 0 bases, and 6 bases separated the two germline ends. In germline, CDR1 is SGHTS, CDR2 YDEGEE. This CDR3 is CASSLASPNTGELFF. CDR3 DNA sequence: TGTGCCAGCAGCTTGGCTAGCCCGAACACCGGGGAGCTGTTTTTT.

The V gene is TRBV19, the J gene TRBJ2-1; 11 nucleotides match TRBD1. The CDR3 totals 17 residues. V lost 6 bases to trimming and J lost 0 bases; unmatched junction nucleotides: 7. The germline CDR1 and CDR2 sequences are LNHDA and SQIVND (reference sequence). The CDR3 DNA sequence: TGTGCCAGTAGGGGACAGGGGGATCTAAGCTCCTACAATGAGCAGTTCTTC. Translating it yields CASRGQGDLSSYNEQFF.

The chain links TRBV7-2 to TRBJ2-7; 9 bases are a match to TRBD1. CDR1 SGHTA and CDR2 FQGNSA come from the germline V gene. The CDR3 extends over 14 amino acids. V lost 2 bases and J lost 7; bases outside the gene matches: 6. The CDR3: CASSLRTGVGEQYF. The CDR3 region has the DNA TGTGCCAGCAGCTTACGGACAGGGGTGGGTGAGCAGTACTTC.

The rearrangement links TRBV4-3 to TRBJ2-1, with D perhaps TRBD2 (5 bases). The CDR3 is 14 amino acids. Per germline, CDR1 LGHNA and CDR2 YSLEER. V was shortened by 4 bases and J by 8 bases, with 15 bases between the two germline ends. The CDR3 DNA reads as TGCGCCAGCAGCCTAACTTACCGGCGGGATGAGCAGTTCTTC. Residues: CASSLTYRRDEQFF.

The rearrangement uses TRBV6-1 and TRBJ2-7; TRBD1 matches at 9 bases. V shed 4 bases and J 2 bases; nucleotides not matched to a gene: 6. This CDR3 region has 15 residues. The germline V gene has CDR1 MNHNS and CDR2 SASEGT. CDR3 region: CASSVQGAATYEQYF. CDR3 sequence (DNA): TGTGCCAGCAGTGTACAGGGGGCCGCAACCTACGAGCAGTACTTC.